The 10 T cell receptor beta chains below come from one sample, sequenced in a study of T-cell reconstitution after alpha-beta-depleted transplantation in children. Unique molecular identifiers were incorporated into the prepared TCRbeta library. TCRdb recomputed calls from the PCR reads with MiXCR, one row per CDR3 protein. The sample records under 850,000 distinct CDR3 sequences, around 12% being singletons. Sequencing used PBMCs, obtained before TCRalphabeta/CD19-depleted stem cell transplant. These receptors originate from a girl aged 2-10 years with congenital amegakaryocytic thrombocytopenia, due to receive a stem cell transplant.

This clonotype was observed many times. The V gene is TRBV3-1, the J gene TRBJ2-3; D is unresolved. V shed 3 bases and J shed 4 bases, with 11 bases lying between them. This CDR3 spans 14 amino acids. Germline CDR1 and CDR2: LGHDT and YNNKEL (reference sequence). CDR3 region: CASSQPNLADTQYF. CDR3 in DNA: TGTGCCAGCAGCCAGCCGAACTTAGCAGATACGCAGTATTTT.

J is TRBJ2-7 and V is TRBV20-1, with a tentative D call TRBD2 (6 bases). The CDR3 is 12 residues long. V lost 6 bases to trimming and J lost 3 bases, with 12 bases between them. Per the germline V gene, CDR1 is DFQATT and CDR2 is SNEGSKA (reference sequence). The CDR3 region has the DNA TGCAGTGCGGGAGGCGCGGTCTACGAGCAGTACTTC. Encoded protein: CSAGGAVYEQYF.

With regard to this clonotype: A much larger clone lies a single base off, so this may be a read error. The CDR3 sequence is CASSLTTSGSTDTQHF. In DNA, the CDR3 is TGTGCCAGCAGCCTGACGACTAGCGGCAGCACAGATACGCAGCATTTT. This rearrangement joins TRBV5-6 to TRBJ2-3; D gene ambiguous. The J call may be wrong; the DNA end is better matched by TRBJ1-5. The CDR3 totals 16 residues. Germline V gene lookup returns CDR1 SGHDT and CDR2 YYEEEE.

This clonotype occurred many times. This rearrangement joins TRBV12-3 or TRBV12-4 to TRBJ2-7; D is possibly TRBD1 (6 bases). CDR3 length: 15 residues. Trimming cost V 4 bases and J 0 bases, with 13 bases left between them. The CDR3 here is CASSSKDRSSYEQYF. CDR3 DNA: TGTGCCAGCAGTTCAAAAGACAGGAGCTCCTACGAGCAGTACTTC.

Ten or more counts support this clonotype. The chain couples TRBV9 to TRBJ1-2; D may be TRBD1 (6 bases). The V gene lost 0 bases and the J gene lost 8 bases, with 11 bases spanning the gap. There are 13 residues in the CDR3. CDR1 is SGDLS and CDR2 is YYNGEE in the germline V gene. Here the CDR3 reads CASSVVQGKGYTF. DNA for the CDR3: TGTGCCAGCAGCGTAGTACAGGGAAAGGGCTACACCTTC.

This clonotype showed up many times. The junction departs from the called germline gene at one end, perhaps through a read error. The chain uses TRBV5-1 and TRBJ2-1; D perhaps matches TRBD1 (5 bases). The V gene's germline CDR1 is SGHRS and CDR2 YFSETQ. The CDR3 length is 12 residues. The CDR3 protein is CASSVQGNEQFF. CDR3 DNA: TGTGCCAGCAGCGTCCAGGGCAATGAGCAGTTCTTC.

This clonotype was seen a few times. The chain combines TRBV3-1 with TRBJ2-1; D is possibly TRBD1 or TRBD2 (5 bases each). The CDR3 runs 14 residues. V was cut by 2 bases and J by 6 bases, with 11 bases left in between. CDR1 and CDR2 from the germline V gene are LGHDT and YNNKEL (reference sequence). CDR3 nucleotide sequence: TGTGCCAGCAGCCAAACCGGTGGGGGCAATGAGCAGTTCTTC. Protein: CASSQTGGGNEQFF.

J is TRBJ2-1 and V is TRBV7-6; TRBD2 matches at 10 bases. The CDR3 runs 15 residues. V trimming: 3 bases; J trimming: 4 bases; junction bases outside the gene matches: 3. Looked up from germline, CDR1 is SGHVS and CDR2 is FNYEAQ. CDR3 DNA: TGTGCCAGCAGCTTCGAACTAGCGGGATACAATGAGCAGTTCTTC. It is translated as CASSFELAGYNEQFF. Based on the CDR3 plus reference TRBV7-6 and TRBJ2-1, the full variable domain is GAGVSQSPRYKVTKRGQDVALRCDPISGHVSLYWYRQALGQGPEFLTYFNYEAQQDKSGLPNDRFSAERPEGSISTLTIQRTEQRDSAMYRCASSFELAGYNEQFFGPGTRLTVL.

The CDR3 DNA reads TGTGCCAGCAGCTTAGGGTTCAGGGTCTACGAGCAGTACTTC. It is translated as CASSLGFRVYEQYF. V gene TRBV7-8 combines with J gene TRBJ2-7; possibly TRBD1 for D (5 bases). Trimming left V 1 base short and J 3 bases short, with 10 bases between. Germline values: CDR1 SGHVS, CDR2 FQNEAQ. The CDR3 covers 14 residues.

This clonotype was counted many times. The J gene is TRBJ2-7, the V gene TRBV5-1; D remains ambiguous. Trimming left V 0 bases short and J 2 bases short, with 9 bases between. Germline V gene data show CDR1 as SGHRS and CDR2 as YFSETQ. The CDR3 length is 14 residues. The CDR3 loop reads CASSLAGNPYEQYF. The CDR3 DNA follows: TGCGCCAGCAGCTTGGCTGGGAACCCCTACGAGCAGTACTTC.